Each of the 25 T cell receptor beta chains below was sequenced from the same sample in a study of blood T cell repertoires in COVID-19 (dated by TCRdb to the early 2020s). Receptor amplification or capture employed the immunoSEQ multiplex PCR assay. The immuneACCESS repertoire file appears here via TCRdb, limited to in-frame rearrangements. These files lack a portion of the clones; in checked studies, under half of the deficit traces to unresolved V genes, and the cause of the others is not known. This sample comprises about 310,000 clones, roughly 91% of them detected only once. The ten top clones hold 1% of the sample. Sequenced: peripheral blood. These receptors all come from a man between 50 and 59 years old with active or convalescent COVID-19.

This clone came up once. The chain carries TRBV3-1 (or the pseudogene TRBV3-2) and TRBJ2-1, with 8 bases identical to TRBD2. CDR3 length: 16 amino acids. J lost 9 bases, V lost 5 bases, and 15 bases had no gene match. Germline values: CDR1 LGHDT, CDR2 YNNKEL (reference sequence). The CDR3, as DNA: TGTGCCAGCAGCGTAAGCCTCGCGGGGGGTTCCGGTGAGCAGTTCTTC. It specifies CASSVSLAGGSGEQFF.

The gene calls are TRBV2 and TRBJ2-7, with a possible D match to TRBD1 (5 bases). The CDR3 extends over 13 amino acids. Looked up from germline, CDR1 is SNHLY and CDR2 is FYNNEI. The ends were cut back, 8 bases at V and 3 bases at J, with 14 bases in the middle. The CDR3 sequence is CASSLGRDYEQYF. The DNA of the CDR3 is TGTGCCAGCTCGCTGGGGCGAGACTACGAGCAGTACTTC. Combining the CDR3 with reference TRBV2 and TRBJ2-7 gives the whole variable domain EPEVTQTPSHQVTQMGQEVILRCVPISNHLYFYWYRQILGQKVEFLVSFYNNEISEKSEIFDDQFSVERPDGSNFTLKIRSTKLEDSAMYFCASSLGRDYEQYFGPGTRLTVT.

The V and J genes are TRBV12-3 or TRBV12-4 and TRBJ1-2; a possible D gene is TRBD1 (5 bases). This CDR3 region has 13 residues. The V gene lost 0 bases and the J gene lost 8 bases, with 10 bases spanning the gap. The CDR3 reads CASSLADRGGYTF. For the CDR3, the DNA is TGTGCCAGCAGTTTAGCCGATCGGGGGGGCTACACCTTC.

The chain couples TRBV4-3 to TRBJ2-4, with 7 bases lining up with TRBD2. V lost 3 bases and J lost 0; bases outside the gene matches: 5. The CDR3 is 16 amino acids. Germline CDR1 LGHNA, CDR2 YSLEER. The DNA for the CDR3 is TGCGCCAGCAGCCAGGGGGGGGTTTTAGCCAAAAACATTCAGTACTTC. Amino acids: CASSQGGVLAKNIQYF.

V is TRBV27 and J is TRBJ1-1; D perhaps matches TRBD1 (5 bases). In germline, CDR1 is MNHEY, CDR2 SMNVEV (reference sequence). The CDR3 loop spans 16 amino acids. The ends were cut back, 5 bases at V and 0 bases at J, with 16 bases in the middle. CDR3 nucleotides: TGTGCCAGCAGTCCTCAGACAGCTAACATGAACACTGAAGCTTTCTTT. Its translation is CASSPQTANMNTEAFF.

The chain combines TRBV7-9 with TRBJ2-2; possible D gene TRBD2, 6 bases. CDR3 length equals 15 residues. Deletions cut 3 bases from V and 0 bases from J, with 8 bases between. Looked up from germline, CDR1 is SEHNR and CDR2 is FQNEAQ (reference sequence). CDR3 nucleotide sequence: TGTGCCAGCAGCTTTTGGGGGGCGAACACCGGGGAGCTGTTTTTT. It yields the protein CASSFWGANTGELFF.

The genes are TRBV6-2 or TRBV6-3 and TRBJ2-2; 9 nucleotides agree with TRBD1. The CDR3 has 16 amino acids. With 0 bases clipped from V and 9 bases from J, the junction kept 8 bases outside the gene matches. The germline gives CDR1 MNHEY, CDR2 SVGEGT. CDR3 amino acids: CASSYSNRGQNWELFF. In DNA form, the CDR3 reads TGTGCCAGCAGTTACTCGAACAGGGGGCAGAACTGGGAGCTGTTTTTT.

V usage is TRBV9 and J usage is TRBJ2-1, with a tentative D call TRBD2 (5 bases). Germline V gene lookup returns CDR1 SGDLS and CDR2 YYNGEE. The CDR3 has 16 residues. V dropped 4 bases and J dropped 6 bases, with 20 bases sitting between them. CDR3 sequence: CASSLQPSTNFNEQFF. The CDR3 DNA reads TGTGCCAGCAGCCTTCAGCCTAGCACCAATTTCAATGAGCAGTTCTTC. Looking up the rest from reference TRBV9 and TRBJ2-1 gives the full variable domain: DSGVTQTPKHLITATGQRVTLRCSPRSGDLSVYWYQQSLDQGLQFLIQYYNGEERAKGNILERFSAQQFPDLHSELNLSSLELGDSALYFCASSLQPSTNFNEQFFGPGTRLTVL.

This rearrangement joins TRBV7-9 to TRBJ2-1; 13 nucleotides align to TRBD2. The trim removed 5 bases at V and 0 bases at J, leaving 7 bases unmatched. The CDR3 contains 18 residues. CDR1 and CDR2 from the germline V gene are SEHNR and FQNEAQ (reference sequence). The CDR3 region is CASSATSGRSHSYNEQFF. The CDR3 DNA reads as TGTGCCAGCAGCGCGACTAGCGGGAGGTCCCACTCCTACAATGAGCAGTTCTTC.

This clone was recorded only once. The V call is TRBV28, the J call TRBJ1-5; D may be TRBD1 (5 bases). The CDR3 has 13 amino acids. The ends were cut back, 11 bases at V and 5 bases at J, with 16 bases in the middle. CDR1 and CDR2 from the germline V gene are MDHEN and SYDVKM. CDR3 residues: CAAVPTGDQPQHF. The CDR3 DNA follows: TGTGCCGCCGTACCAACGGGGGATCAGCCCCAGCATTTT.

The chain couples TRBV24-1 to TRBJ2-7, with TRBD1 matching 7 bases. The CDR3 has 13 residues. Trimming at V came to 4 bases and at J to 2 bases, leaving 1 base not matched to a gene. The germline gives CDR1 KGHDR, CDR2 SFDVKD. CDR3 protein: CATSETGTYEQYF. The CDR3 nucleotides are TGTGCCACCAGTGAGACAGGGACCTACGAGCAGTACTTC.

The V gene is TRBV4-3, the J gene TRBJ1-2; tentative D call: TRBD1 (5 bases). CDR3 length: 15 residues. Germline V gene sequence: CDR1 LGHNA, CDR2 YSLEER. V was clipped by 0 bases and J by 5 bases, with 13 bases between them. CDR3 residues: CASSQDLTVPYGYTF. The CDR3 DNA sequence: TGCGCCAGCAGCCAAGATTTGACAGTTCCTTATGGCTACACCTTC.

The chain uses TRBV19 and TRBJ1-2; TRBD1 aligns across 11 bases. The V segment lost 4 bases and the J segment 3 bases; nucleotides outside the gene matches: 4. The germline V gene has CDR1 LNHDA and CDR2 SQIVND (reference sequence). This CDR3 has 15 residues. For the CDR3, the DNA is TGTGCCAGTAGTACTGGACAGGGGGCGGACTATGGCTACACCTTC. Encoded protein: CASSTGQGADYGYTF.

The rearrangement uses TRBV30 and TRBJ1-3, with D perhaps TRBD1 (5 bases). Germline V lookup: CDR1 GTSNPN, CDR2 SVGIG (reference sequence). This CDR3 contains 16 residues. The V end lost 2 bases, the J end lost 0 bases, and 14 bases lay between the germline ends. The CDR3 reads CAWSPSGDRSGNTIYF. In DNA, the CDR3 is TGTGCCTGGAGTCCTTCGGGGGACCGCTCTGGAAACACCATATATTTT.

CDR3 nucleotide sequence: TGTGCCAGTAGTCGCGACAGGGGGAACTATGGCTACACCTTC. Its translation is CASSRDRGNYGYTF. The chain couples TRBV19 to TRBJ1-2, with 9 nucleotides matching TRBD1. CDR3 length equals 14 residues. Germline loops: CDR1 LNHDA, CDR2 SQIVND (reference sequence). J was trimmed by 2 bases and V by 5 bases; bases with no gene match: 3.

The CDR3 DNA reads as TGTGCCAGCAGCGTCCAGGGTTCCCCAAATGGGTATAGCAATCAGCCCCAGCATTTT. The encoded protein is CASSVQGSPNGYSNQPQHF. J is TRBJ1-5 and V is TRBV7-2, with a tentative D call TRBD1 (5 bases). Germline CDR1 SGHTA, CDR2 FQGNSA. This CDR3 spans 19 amino acids. V gave up 5 bases and J gave up 0 bases, with 23 bases separating them.

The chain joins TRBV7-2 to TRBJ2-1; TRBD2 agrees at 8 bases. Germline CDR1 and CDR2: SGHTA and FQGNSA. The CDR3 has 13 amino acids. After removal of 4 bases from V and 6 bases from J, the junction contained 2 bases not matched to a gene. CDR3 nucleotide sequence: TGTGCCAGCAGCTCGGGACTAGTCAATGAGCAGTTCTTC. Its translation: CASSSGLVNEQFF.

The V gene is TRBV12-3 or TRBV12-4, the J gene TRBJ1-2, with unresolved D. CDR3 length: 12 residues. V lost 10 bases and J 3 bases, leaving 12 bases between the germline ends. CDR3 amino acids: CAIEGRDYGYTF. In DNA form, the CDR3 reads TGTGCCATTGAAGGGAGAGACTATGGCTACACCTTC.

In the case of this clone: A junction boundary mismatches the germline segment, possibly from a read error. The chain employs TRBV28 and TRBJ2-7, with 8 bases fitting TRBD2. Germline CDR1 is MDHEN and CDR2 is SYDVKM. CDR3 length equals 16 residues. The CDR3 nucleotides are TGTGCCCGCAGTCCGGGGGGGGGAGGGCCCCCCTACGAGCAGTACTTC. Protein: CARSPGGGGPPYEQYF.

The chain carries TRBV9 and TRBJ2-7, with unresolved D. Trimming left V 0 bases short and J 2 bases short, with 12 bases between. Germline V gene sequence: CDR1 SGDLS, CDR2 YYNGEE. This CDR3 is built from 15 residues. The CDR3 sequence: CASSVGMGQAYEQYF. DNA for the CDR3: TGTGCCAGCAGCGTAGGTATGGGTCAGGCCTACGAGCAGTACTTC.

CDR3 sequence (DNA): TGTGCCAGCTCACGCCGGTCTAGCGGACTGAACACCGGGGAGCTGTTTTTT. This gives the protein CASSRRSSGLNTGELFF. This chain connects TRBV18 to TRBJ2-2, with 7 bases aligning to TRBD2. Germline CDR1 KGHSH, CDR2 LQKENI. The J segment lost 1 base and the V segment lost 4 bases, leaving 9 bases of the junction unmatched. This CDR3 is built from 17 residues.

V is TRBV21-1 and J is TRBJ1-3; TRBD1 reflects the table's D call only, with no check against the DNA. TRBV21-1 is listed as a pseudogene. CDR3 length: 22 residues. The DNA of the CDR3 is TGTGCCAGCAGCAAACCGAGACAGGGGGGCTCGAGTAAATCTTTATCTGGAAACACCATATATTTT. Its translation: CASSKPRQGGSSKSLSGNTIYF.

CDR3 bases: TGCAGCGTTGAAACCGGGTTGGGCACTGAAGCTTTCTTT. Residues: CSVETGLGTEAFF. This chain uses TRBV29-1 with TRBJ1-1; D is unclear. The CDR3 has 13 amino acids. V lost 2 bases, J lost 4 bases, and 11 bases lay in between. Germline V gene lookup returns CDR1 SQVTM and CDR2 ANQGSEA.

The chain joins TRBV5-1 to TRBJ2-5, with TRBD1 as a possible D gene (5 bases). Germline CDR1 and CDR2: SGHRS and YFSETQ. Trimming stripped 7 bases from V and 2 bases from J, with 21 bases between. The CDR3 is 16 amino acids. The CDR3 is CASQLALTDLQETQYF. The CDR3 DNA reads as TGCGCCAGCCAGCTTGCCCTGACAGACCTACAAGAGACCCAGTACTTC.

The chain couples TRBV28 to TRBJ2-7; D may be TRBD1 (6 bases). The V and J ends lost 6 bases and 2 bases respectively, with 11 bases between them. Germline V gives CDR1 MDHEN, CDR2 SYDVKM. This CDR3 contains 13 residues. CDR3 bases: TGTGCCAGCAGACCGACAGGTACCTACGAGCAGTACTTC. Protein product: CASRPTGTYEQYF.